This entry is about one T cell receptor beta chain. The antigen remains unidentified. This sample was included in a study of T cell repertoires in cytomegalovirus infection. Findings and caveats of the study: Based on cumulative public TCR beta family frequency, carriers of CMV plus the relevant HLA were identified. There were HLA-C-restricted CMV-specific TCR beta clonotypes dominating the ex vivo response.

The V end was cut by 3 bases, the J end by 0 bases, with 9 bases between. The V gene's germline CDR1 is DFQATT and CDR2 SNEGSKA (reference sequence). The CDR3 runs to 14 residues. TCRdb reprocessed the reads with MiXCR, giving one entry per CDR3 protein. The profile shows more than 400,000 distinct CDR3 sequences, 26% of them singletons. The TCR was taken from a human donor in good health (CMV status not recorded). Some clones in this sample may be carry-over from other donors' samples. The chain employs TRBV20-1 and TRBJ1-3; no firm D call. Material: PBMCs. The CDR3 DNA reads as TGCAGTGCTAGCGAGAGGAACTCTGGAAACACCATATATTTT. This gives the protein CSASERNSGNTIYF.